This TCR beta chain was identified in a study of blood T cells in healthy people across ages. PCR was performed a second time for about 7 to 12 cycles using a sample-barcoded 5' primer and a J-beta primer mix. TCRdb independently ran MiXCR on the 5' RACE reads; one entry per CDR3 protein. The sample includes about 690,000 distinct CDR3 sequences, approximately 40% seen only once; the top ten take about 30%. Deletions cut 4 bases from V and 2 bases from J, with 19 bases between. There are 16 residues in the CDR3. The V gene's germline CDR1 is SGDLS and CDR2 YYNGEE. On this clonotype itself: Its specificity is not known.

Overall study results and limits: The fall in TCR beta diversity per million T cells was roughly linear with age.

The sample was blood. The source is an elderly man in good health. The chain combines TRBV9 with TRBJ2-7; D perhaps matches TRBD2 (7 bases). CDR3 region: CASSPQTQGRAYEQYF. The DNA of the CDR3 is TGTGCCAGCAGCCCTCAAACCCAGGGGAGGGCCTACGAGCAGTACTTC. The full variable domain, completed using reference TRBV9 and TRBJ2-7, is DSGVTQTPKHLITATGQRVTLRCSPRSGDLSVYWYQQSLDQGLQFLIQYYNGEERAKGNILERFSAQQFPDLHSELNLSSLELGDSALYFCASSPQTQGRAYEQYFGPGTRLTVT.